Below, 10 T cell receptor beta chains from the same sample are listed, as sequenced in a study of CD8+ T cells in alopecia areata. Isolated RNA was reverse transcribed into cDNA used as the sequencing template. Some clones are missing from TCRdb's copy, which holds only in-frame ones; the method was immunoSEQ multiplex PCR. The sample records 130,000 to 150,000 clones, roughly four fifths being singletons. Stated treatment: oral pan-JAK inhibitor, 5-10 mg twice daily. Specimen: CD8+ T cells sorted from blood, collected at week 4, from a patient treated with tofacitinib. Receptors were obtained from a human donor with alopecia areata.

The DNA of the CDR3 is TGTGCCAGTAGTATGGGCCAGGGGGCCTACGAGCAGTACTTC. Its protein is CASSMGQGAYEQYF. The V and J genes are TRBV19 and TRBJ2-7, with TRBD1 matching 7 bases. After removal of 3 bases from V and 2 bases from J, the junction contained 4 bases not matched to a gene. This CDR3 has 14 amino acids. Germline assignment: CDR1 LNHDA and CDR2 SQIVND (reference sequence).

This clone was counted only a few times. The chain employs TRBV5-1 and TRBJ2-7; D possibly uses TRBD1 or TRBD2 (6 bases each). The CDR3 is made up of 14 amino acids. Between the trimmed V and J ends, which lost 0 bases and 0 bases, there was a span of 7 bases. The germline V gene encodes CDR1 SGHRS and CDR2 YFSETQ. The CDR3 DNA sequence: TGCGCCAGCAGCTTGGAGGGGGGCTCCTACGAGCAGTACTTC. This codes for CASSLEGGSYEQYF.

This chain joins TRBV19 and TRBJ2-3; D is perhaps TRBD1 (5 bases). Germline-derived CDR1 and CDR2 are LNHDA and SQIVND (reference sequence). The CDR3 covers 16 residues. V shed 5 bases and J shed 4 bases, with 19 bases lying between them. The CDR3 nucleotides read TGTGCCAGTAGTCCCTCCGGGCCCAGGGCCGCAGATACGCAGTATTTT. This sequence encodes CASSPSGPRAADTQYF.

The chain has TRBV18 and TRBJ2-7; TRBD2 might be the D (5 bases). This CDR3 spans 17 amino acids. Trimming shortened V by 3 bases and J by 0 bases, and 18 bases separated the two germline ends. The V gene's germline CDR1 is KGHSH and CDR2 LQKENI. Here the CDR3 DNA reads TGTGCCAGCTCACCTAGGAGTCCGGGGTCTCTCTCCTACGAGCAGTACTTC. This sequence encodes CASSPRSPGSLSYEQYF.

The chain employs TRBV2 and TRBJ2-3; TRBD2 matches 14 bases. The CDR3 sequence is 19 residues long. Germline-derived CDR1 and CDR2 are SNHLY and FYNNEI. With V trimmed by 0 bases and J by 3 bases, 8 bases remained unmatched. CDR3 nucleotides: TGTGCCAGCAGTGAAGCCGGACTAGCGGGGGGTTGGGAAACAGATACGCAGTATTTT. Translation gives CASSEAGLAGGWETDTQYF.

J is TRBJ2-7 and V is TRBV7-9; D not resolved. Germline lookup yields CDR1 SEHNR and CDR2 FQNEAQ (reference sequence). V was trimmed by 1 base and J by 4 bases, leaving 5 bases between them. The CDR3 is made up of 12 amino acids. DNA of the CDR3: TGTGCCAGCAGCTTAGAATGGTACGAGCAGTACTTC. Translating gives CASSLEWYEQYF.

The chain combines TRBV19 with TRBJ1-1; no clear D gene. The CDR3 spans 13 residues. The V end lost 5 bases, the J end lost 0 bases, and 7 bases lay between the germline ends. Germline loops: CDR1 LNHDA, CDR2 SQIVND (reference sequence). As DNA, the CDR3 is TGTGCCAGTAGTTCGACACTGAACACTGAAGCTTTCTTT. Translated: CASSSTLNTEAFF. Based on the CDR3 plus reference TRBV19 and TRBJ1-1, the full variable domain is DGGITQSPKYLFRKEGQNVTLSCEQNLNHDAMYWYRQDPGQGLRLIYYSQIVNDFQKGDIAEGYSVSREKKESFPLTVTSAQKNPTAFYLCASSSTLNTEAFFGQGTRLTVV.

This clone was detected only a few times. V is TRBV19 and J is TRBJ2-3; D possibly corresponds to TRBD2 (6 bases). Germline values: CDR1 LNHDA, CDR2 SQIVND (reference sequence). V lost 4 bases and J 2 bases, leaving 19 bases between the germline ends. CDR3 length: 17 amino acids. The DNA for the CDR3 is TGTGCCAGTAGTACACTTTGGGACTTTGGGGCCACAGATACGCAGTATTTT. Protein sequence: CASSTLWDFGATDTQYF.

This clone was seen just once. The chain uses TRBV27 and TRBJ2-3, with D possibly being TRBD2 (7 bases). V lost 8 bases and J lost 2, with 20 bases in between. Per the germline V gene, CDR1 is MNHEY and CDR2 is SMNVEV (reference sequence). The CDR3 is 16 residues long. The CDR3 DNA reads as TGTGCCAGCCGACGGGGGGCGGGGACCTTCACAGATACGCAGTATTTT. It encodes CASRRGAGTFTDTQYF.

The chain couples TRBV11-2 to TRBJ2-7; 9 nucleotides align to TRBD1. This CDR3 region has 13 residues. The junction had 5 bases not matched to a gene; V was cut back by 6 bases and J by 5 bases. In germline, CDR1 is SGHAT, CDR2 FQNNGV. The CDR3 loop reads CASSSGQGNEQYF. CDR3 nucleotide sequence: TGTGCCAGCAGTTCGGGACAGGGTAACGAGCAGTACTTC.